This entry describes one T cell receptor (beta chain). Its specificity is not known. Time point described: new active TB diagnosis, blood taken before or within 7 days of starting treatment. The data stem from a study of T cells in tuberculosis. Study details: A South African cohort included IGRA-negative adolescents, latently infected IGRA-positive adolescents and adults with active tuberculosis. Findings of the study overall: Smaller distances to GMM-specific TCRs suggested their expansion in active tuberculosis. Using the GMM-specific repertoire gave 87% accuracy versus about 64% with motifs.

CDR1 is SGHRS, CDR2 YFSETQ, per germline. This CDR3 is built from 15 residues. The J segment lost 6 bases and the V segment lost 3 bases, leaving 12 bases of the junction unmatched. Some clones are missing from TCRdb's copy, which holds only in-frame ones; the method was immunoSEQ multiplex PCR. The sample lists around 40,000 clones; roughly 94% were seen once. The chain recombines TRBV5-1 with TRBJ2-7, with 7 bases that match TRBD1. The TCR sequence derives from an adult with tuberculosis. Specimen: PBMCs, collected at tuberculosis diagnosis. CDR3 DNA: TGCGCCAGCAGCTCCGTGGGGACAGAAGGGGTCGAGCAGTACTTC. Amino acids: CASSSVGTEGVEQYF.